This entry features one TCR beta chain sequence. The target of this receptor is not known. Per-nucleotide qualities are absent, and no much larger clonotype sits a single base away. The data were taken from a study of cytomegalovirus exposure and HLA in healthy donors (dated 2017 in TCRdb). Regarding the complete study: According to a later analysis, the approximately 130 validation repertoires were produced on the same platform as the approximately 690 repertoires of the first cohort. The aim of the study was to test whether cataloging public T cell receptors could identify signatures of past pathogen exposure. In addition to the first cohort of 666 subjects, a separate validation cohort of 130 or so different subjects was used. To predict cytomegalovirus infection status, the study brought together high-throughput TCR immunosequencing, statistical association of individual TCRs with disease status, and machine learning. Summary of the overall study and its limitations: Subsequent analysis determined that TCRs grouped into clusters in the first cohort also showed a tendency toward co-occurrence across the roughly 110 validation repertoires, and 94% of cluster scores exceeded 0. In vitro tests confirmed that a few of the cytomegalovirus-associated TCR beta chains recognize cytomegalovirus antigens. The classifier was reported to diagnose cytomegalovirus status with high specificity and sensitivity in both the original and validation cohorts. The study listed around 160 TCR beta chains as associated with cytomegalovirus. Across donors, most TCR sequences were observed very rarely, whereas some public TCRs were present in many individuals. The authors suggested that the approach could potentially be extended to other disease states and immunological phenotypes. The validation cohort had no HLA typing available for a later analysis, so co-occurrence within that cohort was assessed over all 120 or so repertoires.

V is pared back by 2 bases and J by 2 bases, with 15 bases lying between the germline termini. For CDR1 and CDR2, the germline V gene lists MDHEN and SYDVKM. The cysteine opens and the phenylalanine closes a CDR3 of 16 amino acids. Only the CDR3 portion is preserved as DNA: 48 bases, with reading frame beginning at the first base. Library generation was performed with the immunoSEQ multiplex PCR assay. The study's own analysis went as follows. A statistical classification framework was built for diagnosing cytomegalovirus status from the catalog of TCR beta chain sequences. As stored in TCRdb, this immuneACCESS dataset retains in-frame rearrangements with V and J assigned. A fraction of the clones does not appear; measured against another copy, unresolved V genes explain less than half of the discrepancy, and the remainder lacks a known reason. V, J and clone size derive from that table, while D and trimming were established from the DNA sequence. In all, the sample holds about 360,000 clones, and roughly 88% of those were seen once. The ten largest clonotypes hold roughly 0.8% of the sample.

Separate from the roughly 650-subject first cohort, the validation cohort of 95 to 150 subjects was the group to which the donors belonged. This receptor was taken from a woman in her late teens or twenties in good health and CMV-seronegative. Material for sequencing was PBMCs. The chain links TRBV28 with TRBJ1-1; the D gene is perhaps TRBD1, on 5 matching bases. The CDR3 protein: CASSLGGESFNTEAFF. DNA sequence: TGTGCCAGCAGTTTAGGGGGGGAGTCCTTTAACACTGAAGCTTTCTTT.